Presented here are 25 T cell receptor beta chains from one specimen sequenced in a study of blood T cell repertoires in COVID-19 (dated by TCRdb to between 2020 and 2021). To prepare the library, the immunoSEQ multiplex PCR assay was applied. The clones in this table, taken by TCRdb from immuneACCESS, are in-frame only. Not every clone is retained; where verified, under half of the shortfall comes from an unresolved V gene, and the cause of the rest is unknown. The sample yields around 150,000 clones; 85% to 95% were counted once. 4.6% of the sample rests with the top ten. The sequencing input was peripheral blood. The source is a woman aged 45-60 years with acute or convalescent COVID-19.

This rearrangement joins TRBV2 to TRBJ1-1, with TRBD1 as a possible D gene (6 bases). The V gene's germline CDR1 is SNHLY and CDR2 FYNNEI. CDR3 length equals 12 residues. Between the trimmed V and J ends, which lost 3 bases and 7 bases, there was a span of 9 bases. CDR3: CASSERTVEAFF. Written as DNA, the CDR3 is TGTGCCAGCAGTGAGCGGACAGTTGAAGCTTTCTTT.

The chain carries TRBV18 and TRBJ1-1; TRBD1 is a possible D gene (5 bases). Looked up from germline, CDR1 is KGHSH and CDR2 is LQKENI. The V gene lost 6 bases and the J gene lost 0 bases, with 14 bases spanning the gap. CDR3 size: 15 residues. The CDR3: CASSPGGLLNTEAFF. CDR3 DNA sequence: TGTGCCAGCTCCCCGGGGGGACTGCTGAACACTGAAGCTTTCTTT. The whole variable domain, filled in from reference TRBV18 and TRBJ1-1, reads NAGVMQNPRHLVRRRGQEARLRCSPMKGHSHVYWYRQLPEEGLKFMVYLQKENIIDESGMPKERFSAEFPKEGPSILRIQQVVRGDSAAYFCASSPGGLLNTEAFFGQGTRLTVV.

This clone was detected once. This sequence joins TRBV5-4 and TRBJ2-1; maybe TRBD2 (6 bases). The CDR3 runs 15 residues. Germline CDR1 is SGHNT and CDR2 is YYREEE (reference sequence). V shed 5 bases and J shed 5 bases, with 17 bases lying between them. Here the CDR3 reads CASRGDGGPDNEQFF. The CDR3 DNA reads as TGTGCCAGCAGGGGGGACGGGGGTCCGGACAATGAGCAGTTCTTC.

Only one count was recorded for this clone. The chain uses TRBV19 and TRBJ1-2; D remains ambiguous. Germline V lookup: CDR1 LNHDA, CDR2 SQIVND (reference sequence). The CDR3 is 13 amino acids. Trimming left V 3 bases short and J 4 bases short, with 9 bases between. This chain's CDR3 is CASSIELSYGYTF. CDR3 nucleotide sequence: TGTGCCAGTAGTATTGAACTGAGCTATGGCTACACCTTC. The full variable domain, completed using reference TRBV19 and TRBJ1-2, is DGGITQSPKYLFRKEGQNVTLSCEQNLNHDAMYWYRQDPGQGLRLIYYSQIVNDFQKGDIAEGYSVSREKKESFPLTVTSAQKNPTAFYLCASSIELSYGYTFGSGTRLTVV.

This clone occurred once. This chain joins TRBV6-5 and TRBJ2-1; tentative D call: TRBD2 (6 bases). This CDR3 has 15 residues. Germline V lookup: CDR1 MNHEY, CDR2 SVGAGI. Between the trimmed V and J ends, which lost 4 bases and 6 bases, there was a span of 16 bases. CDR3 sequence reads: CASSSVGGLSNEQFF. The CDR3 region has the DNA TGTGCCAGCAGTTCAGTGGGAGGACTAAGCAATGAGCAGTTCTTC.

The chain couples TRBV27 to TRBJ1-6; D possibly corresponds to TRBD1 (6 bases). From germline, CDR1 is MNHEY and CDR2 SMNVEV (reference sequence). The CDR3 extends over 19 amino acids. Trimming removed 1 base at V and 13 bases at J, with 29 bases between. The CDR3 region has the DNA TGTGCCAGCAGTTTATTTGGGCCCCTGTATCCAGGGGCCGGTTCCCCCCTCCACTTT. Translating gives CASSLFGPLYPGAGSPLHF.

This chain joins TRBV25-1 and TRBJ1-1; D is unclear. Germline V gives CDR1 MGHDK, CDR2 SYGVNS. Trimming took off 6 bases at V and 0 bases at J, with 14 bases between the two ends. There are 15 residues in the CDR3. CDR3 region: CASSAISPMNTEAFF. The CDR3 region has the DNA TGTGCCAGCAGCGCTATATCTCCTATGAACACTGAAGCTTTCTTT.

The V and J genes are TRBV6-2 or TRBV6-3 and TRBJ2-1; D may be TRBD2 (6 bases). The germline gives CDR1 MNHEY, CDR2 SVGEGT. This CDR3 region has 15 residues. Trimming took 4 bases from V and 3 from J, leaving 13 bases between them. CDR3 amino acids: CASSSLGDFYNEQFF. The DNA for the CDR3 is TGTGCCAGCAGTTCCCTAGGGGACTTCTACAATGAGCAGTTCTTC.

The CDR3 coding sequence is TGTGCCAGCAAACCTCCTTCTAGCGATTCCTACGAGCAGTACTTC. It is translated as CASKPPSSDSYEQYF. This rearrangement joins TRBV28 to TRBJ2-7; D is possibly TRBD2 (6 bases). Germline V gene data show CDR1 as MDHEN and CDR2 as SYDVKM. This CDR3 comprises 15 residues. Trimming left V 7 bases short and J 1 base short, with 17 bases between.

The chain recombines TRBV2 with TRBJ1-3, with D hard to call. Germline V gives CDR1 SNHLY, CDR2 FYNNEI. Trimming left V 2 bases short and J 0 bases short, with 11 bases between. The CDR3 consists of 16 residues. The CDR3 DNA is TGTGCCAGCAGTGAAAAGTTCCGGGGCTCTGGAAACACCATATATTTT. It specifies CASSEKFRGSGNTIYF.

V usage is TRBV7-9 and J usage is TRBJ2-6; D is unresolved. Germline loops: CDR1 SEHNR, CDR2 FQNEAQ (reference sequence). The length of the CDR3 is 16 residues. With 5 bases removed from V and 2 bases from J, the gap between germline ends came to 13 bases. As DNA, the CDR3 is TGTGCCAGCAGCCTATCTCACGCGGCTGGGGCCAACGTCCTGACTTTC. Its translation: CASSLSHAAGANVLTF.

The genes are TRBV7-9 and TRBJ2-6; D is possibly TRBD1 (5 bases). The length of the CDR3 is 16 residues. Trimming took off 5 bases at V and 3 bases at J, with 14 bases between the two ends. Germline V gene sequence: CDR1 SEHNR, CDR2 FQNEAQ (reference sequence). The CDR3 is CASSPNDRSGANVLTF. The CDR3 DNA sequence: TGTGCCAGCAGCCCTAATGACAGAAGTGGGGCCAACGTCCTGACTTTC.

The V call is TRBV6-6, the J call TRBJ2-7; maybe TRBD1 (5 bases). V was shortened by 0 bases and J by 1 base, with 7 bases between the two germline ends. Per germline, CDR1 MNHNY and CDR2 SVGAGI (reference sequence). This CDR3 is 14 amino acids long. CDR3 loop: CASSYSAGSYEQYF. The CDR3 bases are TGTGCCAGCAGTTACTCGGCAGGGTCCTACGAGCAGTACTTC.

The rearrangement links TRBV10-3 to TRBJ2-7, with 10 positions matching TRBD2. The CDR3 contains 14 residues. Germline values: CDR1 ENHRY, CDR2 SYGVKD. Unmatched junction bases numbered 5, after V lost 3 bases and J lost 6 bases. The CDR3 DNA reads TGTGCCATCAGTGAAGCGGGGGGGCTCAGCGAGCAGTACTTC. This encodes CAISEAGGLSEQYF.

V gene TRBV29-1 combines with J gene TRBJ2-7; 8 nucleotides agree with TRBD1. The J segment lost 3 bases and the V segment lost 6 bases, leaving 10 bases of the junction unmatched. Germline values: CDR1 SQVTM, CDR2 ANQGSEA. This CDR3 has 14 residues. The CDR3 bases are TGCAGCGTGCGGACCGGGACAGGAGACTACGAGCAGTACTTC. Translation gives CSVRTGTGDYEQYF.

DNA of the CDR3: TGCAGCGTTGGGACAGAGCAGTTCTTC. Amino acid sequence: CSVGTEQFF. This chain uses TRBV29-1 with TRBJ2-1; possibly TRBD1 for D (5 bases). Per the germline V gene, CDR1 is SQVTM and CDR2 is ANQGSEA. The length of the CDR3 is 9 residues. V lost 4 bases, J lost 10 bases, and 5 bases lay in between.

The chain uses TRBV4-1 and TRBJ1-1; TRBD1 aligns across 7 bases. CDR1 MGHRA and CDR2 YSYEKL come from the germline V gene. V gave up 1 base and J gave up 0 bases; unmatched junction bases: 5. The CDR3 has 16 amino acids. The CDR3 nucleotides are TGCGCCAGCAGCCAAGGGCGGGGACAGATGAACACTGAAGCTTTCTTT. Translating it yields CASSQGRGQMNTEAFF.

The chain combines TRBV18 with TRBJ1-5; D gene unclear. The germline V gene has CDR1 KGHSH and CDR2 LQKENI. This CDR3 region has 14 residues. With 3 bases removed from V and 3 bases from J, the gap between germline ends came to 9 bases. This chain's CDR3 is CASSPGQDNQPQHF. CDR3 sequence (DNA): TGTGCCAGCTCACCCGGCCAGGACAATCAGCCCCAGCATTTT.

The gene calls are TRBV5-1 and TRBJ2-3; D may be TRBD2 (6 bases). The germline gives CDR1 SGHRS, CDR2 YFSETQ. This CDR3 region has 16 residues. Trimming took 3 bases from V and 2 from J, leaving 16 bases between them. The CDR3 loop reads CASSSSPGLFTDTQYF. The DNA of the CDR3 is TGCGCCAGCAGCTCCAGCCCGGGACTCTTCACAGATACGCAGTATTTT.

The chain couples TRBV2 to TRBJ2-7, with 8 bases matching TRBD2. This CDR3 has 16 residues. Losses at the gene ends were 5 bases for V and 5 bases for J; bases not matched to a gene: 14. The germline V gene has CDR1 SNHLY and CDR2 FYNNEI. CDR3 loop: CASSPVLVAGFNEQYF. DNA of the CDR3: TGTGCCAGCAGTCCCGTCCTAGTAGCGGGATTCAACGAGCAGTACTTC. Full variable domain (outside the CDR3, taken from reference TRBV2 and TRBJ2-7): EPEVTQTPSHQVTQMGQEVILRCVPISNHLYFYWYRQILGQKVEFLVSFYNNEISEKSEIFDDQFSVERPDGSNFTLKIRSTKLEDSAMYFCASSPVLVAGFNEQYFGPGTRLTVT.

The chain's CDR3 is CASSFSRDTRGTIYF. The CDR3 region has the DNA TGTGCCAGCAGCTTCTCCCGGGACACCCGAGGCACCATATATTTT. This rearrangement joins TRBV7-2 to TRBJ1-3, with D perhaps TRBD1 (6 bases). The CDR3 is made up of 15 amino acids. The V end lost 3 bases, the J end lost 9 bases, and 18 bases lay between the germline ends. Germline V gene lookup returns CDR1 SGHTA and CDR2 FQGNSA.

V and J are TRBV19 and TRBJ1-4; 11 positions match TRBD1. J gave up 7 bases and V 3 bases, and 7 bases lay outside the gene matches. This CDR3 is 16 amino acids long. CDR1 is LNHDA and CDR2 is SQIVND in the germline V gene (reference sequence). CDR3 amino acids: CASSIGTGGVGEKLFF. CDR3 DNA: TGTGCCAGTAGTATCGGGACAGGGGGAGTGGGTGAAAAACTGTTTTTT.

V is TRBV29-1 and J is TRBJ1-1; tentative D call: TRBD1 (5 bases). The V and J ends lost 4 bases and 5 bases respectively, with 11 bases between them. The germline CDR1 and CDR2 sequences are SQVTM and ANQGSEA. The CDR3 is made up of 12 amino acids. The chain's CDR3 is CSVGRQGTEAFF. CDR3 sequence (DNA): TGCAGCGTTGGAAGGCAGGGAACTGAAGCTTTCTTT.

This clone was seen a single time. The V gene is TRBV3-1 (or the pseudogene TRBV3-2), the J gene TRBJ2-7; 10 bases align to TRBD1. The CDR3 is made up of 14 amino acids. V trimming: 5 bases; J trimming: 2 bases; junction bases outside the gene matches: 3. Germline loops: CDR1 LGHDT, CDR2 YNNKEL (reference sequence). CDR3 sequence: CASSSGTGAYEQYF. The CDR3 bases are TGTGCCAGCAGCTCCGGGACAGGGGCCTACGAGCAGTACTTC.

The chain joins TRBV7-9 to TRBJ1-1; D not resolved. V was shortened by 1 base and J by 7 bases, with 19 bases between the two germline ends. The length of the CDR3 is 16 residues. CDR1 is SEHNR and CDR2 is FQNEAQ in the germline V gene (reference sequence). CDR3 bases: TGTGCCAGCAGCTTAGGTGAAAGTCTTAGTTCGGGTGAAGCTTTCTTT. Encoded protein: CASSLGESLSSGEAFF.